This is a list of T cell receptor beta chains from one sample in a study of blood T cells in healthy people across ages. In TCRdb, the 5' RACE reads were re-called with MiXCR into one record per CDR3 protein. The sample comprises 2 million or so distinct CDR3 sequences, 49% of which are singletons, and around 2.1% rests with the top ten. Source material: blood. These TCRs come from a woman between 40 and 55 years old in good health. CDR3s include the opening cysteine and the closing phenylalanine or tryptophan. D genes are given only for firm matches. Some rows mark clone size as missing; the rest say once, few, many or name a class of expanded clone.

D gene: -; J gene: TRBJ1-5; clone size: -; V gene: TRBV2; CDR3 protein: CATRGGFSNQPQHF; CDR3 DNA: TGTGCCACCCGAGGGGGGTTTAGCAATCAGCCCCAGCATTTT
D gene: -; J gene: TRBJ2-3; clone size: few; V gene: TRBV7-9; CDR3 protein: CASSFHPVDLTDTQYF; CDR3 DNA: TGTGCCAGCAGCTTTCACCCCGTGGACCTCACAGATACGCAGTATTTT
D gene: TRBD2; J gene: TRBJ2-3; clone size: -; V gene: TRBV7-2; CDR3 protein: CASSPLSAGGTDTQYF; CDR3 DNA: TGTGCCAGCAGCCCGTTGTCAGCGGGGGGCACAGATACGCAGTATTTT
D gene: TRBD1; J gene: TRBJ2-7; clone size: few; V gene: TRBV7-2; CDR3 protein: CASSLGVSDRGSSYEQYF; CDR3 DNA: TGTGCCAGCAGCCTCGGGGTCAGCGACAGGGGATCTAGCTACGAGCAGTACTTC
D gene: -; J gene: TRBJ2-5; clone size: many; V gene: TRBV20-1; CDR3 protein: CSAKEGGYQETQYF; CDR3 DNA: TGCAGTGCCAAGGAGGGGGGGTACCAAGAGACCCAGTACTTC
D gene: -; J gene: TRBJ1-4; clone size: -; V gene: TRBV20-1; CDR3 protein: CSAEAPATNEKLFF; CDR3 DNA: TGCAGTGCTGAGGCGCCAGCAACTAATGAAAAACTGTTTTTT
D gene: TRBD1; J gene: TRBJ1-2; clone size: -; V gene: TRBV7-2; CDR3 protein: CASSTGQGMDYGYTF; CDR3 DNA: TGTGCCAGCAGCACAGGACAGGGGATGGACTATGGCTACACCTTC
D gene: -; J gene: TRBJ2-5; clone size: -; V gene: TRBV27; CDR3 protein: CASSLWADQETQYF; CDR3 DNA: TGTGCCAGCAGTTTATGGGCAGACCAAGAGACCCAGTACTTC
D gene: -; J gene: TRBJ2-7; clone size: -; V gene: TRBV2; CDR3 protein: CASSEWQDEQYF; CDR3 DNA: TGTGCCAGCAGTGAATGGCAGGACGAGCAGTACTTC
D gene: TRBD1; J gene: TRBJ2-7; clone size: -; V gene: TRBV4-3; CDR3 protein: CASSHTGTGGPEQYF; CDR3 DNA: TGCGCCAGCAGCCATACCGGGACAGGGGGTCCGGAGCAGTACTTC
D gene: -; J gene: TRBJ2-5; clone size: -; V gene: TRBV20-1; CDR3 protein: CSAREYGDPAHQETQYF; CDR3 DNA: TGCAGTGCTAGAGAGTATGGGGACCCAGCCCACCAAGAGACCCAGTACTTC
D gene: TRBD1; J gene: TRBJ1-2; clone size: few; V gene: TRBV4-3; CDR3 protein: CASSQTGVGYTF; CDR3 DNA: TGCGCCAGCAGCCAGACAGGGGTGGGCTACACCTTC